These 8 T cell receptor beta chains originate from one sample sequenced in a study of OX40 agonist ivuxolimab in advanced cancers. Assay used: immunoSEQ multiplex PCR; TCRdb lists only in-frame clones, some missing. Of about 61,000 clones listed, about 90% are singletons. The sample was CD4+ or CD8+ T cells sorted from blood, taken in a trial of the OX40 agonist ivuxolimab. Receptor source: an adult with an advanced solid tumor such as melanoma, head and neck, liver or kidney cancer.

V usage is TRBV7-8 and J usage is TRBJ2-1, with 8 bases that match TRBD2. The CDR3 sequence is 15 residues long. Germline V gene sequence: CDR1 SGHVS, CDR2 FQNEAQ. V trimming: 3 bases; J trimming: 6 bases; junction bases outside the gene matches: 7. The CDR3 coding sequence is TGTGCCAGCAGCTTTAATAGCGGGAAACTCAATGAGCAGTTCTTC. It is translated as CASSFNSGKLNEQFF.

This chain connects TRBV7-9 to TRBJ1-6, with no clear D. Germline V gene lookup returns CDR1 SEHNR and CDR2 FQNEAQ (reference sequence). The CDR3 contains 14 residues. V dropped 0 bases and J dropped 5 bases, with 5 bases sitting between them. The CDR3 DNA is TGTGCCAGCAGCTTAGCGTGGGATAATTCACCCCTCCACTTT. It yields the protein CASSLAWDNSPLHF.

The chain carries TRBV2 and TRBJ2-1; no firm D call. Germline V lookup: CDR1 SNHLY, CDR2 FYNNEI. The CDR3 contains 16 residues. The V and J ends lost 0 bases and 0 bases respectively, with 9 bases between them. CDR3 protein: CASSEAGHSSYNEQFF. CDR3 sequence (DNA): TGTGCCAGCAGTGAAGCGGGCCATAGCTCCTACAATGAGCAGTTCTTC.

V is TRBV28 and J is TRBJ1-5; D is unresolved. CDR3 length equals 17 residues. Germline lookup yields CDR1 MDHEN and CDR2 SYDVKM. Trimming stripped 2 bases from V and 0 bases from J, with 14 bases between. CDR3 in amino acids: CASSLIASYNSNQPQHF. For the CDR3, the DNA is TGTGCCAGCAGTTTAATAGCGAGTTACAATAGCAATCAGCCCCAGCATTTT.

V is TRBV10-1 and J is TRBJ2-7; TRBD2 is a possible D gene (5 bases). This CDR3 spans 15 amino acids. V shed 0 bases and J shed 3 bases, with 12 bases lying between them. Germline V gene sequence: CDR1 WNHNN, CDR2 SYGVQD (reference sequence). The CDR3 bases are TGCGCCAGCAGTGAGTCGAGGGCTACTAGCTACGAGCAGTACGTC. This sequence encodes CASSESRATSYEQYV.

J is TRBJ1-1 and V is TRBV29-1; D possibly corresponds to TRBD1 (6 bases). The V gene lost 4 bases and the J gene lost 11 bases, with 11 bases spanning the gap. Germline-derived CDR1 and CDR2 are SQVTM and ANQGSEA. The CDR3 length is 10 residues. CDR3 sequence (DNA): TGCAGCGTTGGTGGGGGCGCGGCTTTCTTT. Its protein is CSVGGGAAFF. The complete variable domain, with remaining parts taken from reference TRBV29-1 and TRBJ1-1, reads SAVISQKPSRDICQRGTSLTIQCQVDSQVTMMFWYRQQPGQSLTLIATANQGSEATYESGFVIDKFPISRPNLTFSTLTVSNMSPEDSSIYLCSVGGGAAFFGQGTRLTVV.

J is TRBJ2-1 and V is TRBV27; D is unclear. This CDR3 has 14 residues. The V gene lost 4 bases and the J gene lost 7 bases, with 14 bases spanning the gap. CDR1 is MNHEY and CDR2 is SMNVEV in the germline V gene (reference sequence). The CDR3 protein is CASSSSTLGNEQFF. CDR3 in DNA: TGTGCCAGCAGTTCATCAACTCTAGGAAATGAGCAGTTCTTC.

This chain links TRBV5-6 with TRBJ1-1; tentative D call: TRBD1 (5 bases). The V end was cut by 6 bases, the J end by 4 bases, with 13 bases between. The CDR3 contains 13 residues. CDR1 is SGHDT and CDR2 is YYEEEE in the germline V gene. Here the CDR3 reads CASMPVGGTEAFF. The CDR3 bases are TGTGCCAGCATGCCTGTTGGGGGCACTGAAGCTTTCTTT.